This is a list of T cell receptor beta chains from one sample in a study of T cell responses to AZD1222 COVID-19 vaccine. Measured with immunoSEQ multiplex PCR; TCRdb has only the in-frame clones, and not every one. Among about 100,000 clones, 70% to 90% were seen once, and the ten largest hold approximately 7%. The specimen was peripheral blood, collected on day 0 of AZD1222 vaccination. These receptors were obtained from an adult in good health. CDR3s include the opening cysteine and the closing phenylalanine or tryptophan. D genes are given only for firm matches. Part of the rows lack a size; the others show once, few, many or a class for expanded clones.

CDR3 DNA: TGTGCCAGCAGCTTAACTAGCGTGAATACGCAGTATTTT
CDR3 protein: CASSLTSVNTQYF
clone size: .
CDR3 length: 13
V gene: TRBV11-3
D gene: TRBD2
J gene: TRBJ2-3

CDR3 DNA: TGCGCCAGCAGGTCCGGCGAGGTATCCGCCTACGAGCAGTACTTC
CDR3 protein: CASRSGEVSAYEQYF
clone size: .
CDR3 length: 15
V gene: TRBV5-1
D gene: .
J gene: TRBJ2-7

CDR3 DNA: TGTGCCAGCTCACCACAACGGGCGCCCATCACAGATACGCAGTATTTT
CDR3 protein: CASSPQRAPITDTQYF
clone size: .
CDR3 length: 16
V gene: TRBV18
D gene: .
J gene: TRBJ2-3

CDR3 DNA: TGTGCCAGCAGCTTAGCCGGGACTGATGAGCAGTTCTTC
CDR3 protein: CASSLAGTDEQFF
clone size: .
CDR3 length: 13
V gene: TRBV7-2
D gene: .
J gene: TRBJ2-1

CDR3 DNA: TGTGCCAGCAGCTCCGTTCTAGAGGCCGGGGAGCTGTTTTTT
CDR3 protein: CASSSVLEAGELFF
clone size: .
CDR3 length: 14
V gene: TRBV7-9
D gene: .
J gene: TRBJ2-2

CDR3 DNA: TGTGCCAGCAGCTCATCTATGTCAGGCGGTGCTACGCAGTATTTT
CDR3 protein: CASSSSMSGGATQYF
clone size: .
CDR3 length: 15
V gene: TRBV7-2
D gene: .
J gene: TRBJ2-3

CDR3 DNA: TGCGCCAGCAGCTTGGGAGAAGGGGCCGTGAACACTGAAGCTTTCTTT
CDR3 protein: CASSLGEGAVNTEAFF
clone size: .
CDR3 length: 16
V gene: TRBV5-1
D gene: .
J gene: TRBJ1-1

CDR3 DNA: TGTGCCAGCAGTTTATATTGGGACAGGGAAATAAATGGCTACACCTTC
CDR3 protein: CASSLYWDREINGYTF
clone size: .
CDR3 length: 16
V gene: TRBV28
D gene: TRBD1
J gene: TRBJ1-2

CDR3 DNA: TGTGCCAGCTCACCAGTCAGGGAAAATTCACCCCTCCACTTT
CDR3 protein: CASSPVRENSPLHF
clone size: .
CDR3 length: 14
V gene: TRBV18
D gene: .
J gene: TRBJ1-6

CDR3 DNA: TGTGCCAGCAACAAGGACAGGGTTAACTATGGCTACACCTTC
CDR3 protein: CASNKDRVNYGYTF
clone size: few
CDR3 length: 14
V gene: TRBV5-8
D gene: TRBD1
J gene: TRBJ1-2

CDR3 DNA: TGTGCCAGCAGTTACGTCAACTCTGGGGCCAACGTCCTGACTTTC
CDR3 protein: CASSYVNSGANVLTF
clone size: .
CDR3 length: 15
V gene: TRBV27
D gene: .
J gene: TRBJ2-6

CDR3 DNA: TGTGCCAGCAGCGTAGATGTGCACTCCTACGAGCAGTACTTC
CDR3 protein: CASSVDVHSYEQYF
clone size: .
CDR3 length: 14
V gene: TRBV9
D gene: .
J gene: TRBJ2-7

CDR3 DNA: TGTGCCAGTAGTACGACAGGGCTTCCTTGGGGCTACACCTTC
CDR3 protein: CASSTTGLPWGYTF
clone size: once
CDR3 length: 14
V gene: TRBV19
D gene: TRBD1
J gene: TRBJ1-2

CDR3 DNA: TGTGCCAGCAGCCCACAGACAGGGGCGAGCTACACCTTC
CDR3 protein: CASSPQTGASYTF
clone size: once
CDR3 length: 13
V gene: TRBV12-3/TRBV12-4
D gene: TRBD1
J gene: TRBJ1-2

CDR3 DNA: TGTGCCACCAGCAGATGGGGGACAGGGGGGGCCCAAGAGACCCAGTACTTC
CDR3 protein: CATSRWGTGGAQETQYF
clone size: once
CDR3 length: 17
V gene: TRBV15
D gene: TRBD1
J gene: TRBJ2-5

CDR3 DNA: TGTGCCAGCACCATTGACAGTAATTCACCCCTCCACTTT
CDR3 protein: CASTIDSNSPLHF
clone size: .
CDR3 length: 13
V gene: TRBV5-4
D gene: .
J gene: TRBJ1-6

CDR3 DNA: TGCGCCAGCAGCCAAGGTTTGGGAGCGGGCACAGATACGCAGTATTTT
CDR3 protein: CASSQGLGAGTDTQYF
clone size: few
CDR3 length: 16
V gene: TRBV4-3
D gene: .
J gene: TRBJ2-3

CDR3 DNA: TGTGCCAGTAGTACCGCCCCAGGGTACACAGATACGCAGTATTTT
CDR3 protein: CASSTAPGYTDTQYF
clone size: .
CDR3 length: 15
V gene: TRBV19
D gene: .
J gene: TRBJ2-3

CDR3 DNA: TGTGCCAGCAGTTTCGACAGGGGGTTCTCCGAGCAGTACTTC
CDR3 protein: CASSFDRGFSEQYF
clone size: .
CDR3 length: 14
V gene: TRBV6-5
D gene: TRBD1
J gene: TRBJ2-7

CDR3 DNA: TGTGCCAGTAGTAGCAGGGGGGGGTCTCCAGATACGCAGTATTTT
CDR3 protein: CASSSRGGSPDTQYF
clone size: .
CDR3 length: 15
V gene: TRBV19
D gene: .
J gene: TRBJ2-3

CDR3 DNA: TGCGCCAGTGCCCGGGCCAGGGAAGGTCCATACGAGCAGTACTTC
CDR3 protein: CASARAREGPYEQYF
clone size: .
CDR3 length: 15
V gene: TRBV5-1
D gene: .
J gene: TRBJ2-7

CDR3 DNA: TGTGCCAGCAGCTTTAGCACAGATACGCAGTATTTT
CDR3 protein: CASSFSTDTQYF
clone size: .
CDR3 length: 12
V gene: TRBV3-1/TRBV3-2
D gene: .
J gene: TRBJ2-3

CDR3 DNA: TGCGCCAGCAGCCTTCGACAGGGACCGAACACTGAAGCTTTCTTT
CDR3 protein: CASSLRQGPNTEAFF
clone size: .
CDR3 length: 15
V gene: TRBV5-1
D gene: TRBD1
J gene: TRBJ1-1

CDR3 DNA: TGTGCCAGCAGGAAAACCGGGACAGGGAATGAGCAGTTCTTC
CDR3 protein: CASRKTGTGNEQFF
clone size: .
CDR3 length: 14
V gene: TRBV2
D gene: TRBD1
J gene: TRBJ2-1

CDR3 DNA: TGTGCCAGCAGCTTTGAATTTGGTGGCCGGGAGCTGTTTTTT
CDR3 protein: CASSFEFGGRELFF
clone size: once
CDR3 length: 14
V gene: TRBV7-2
D gene: .
J gene: TRBJ2-2

CDR3 DNA: TGCGCCAGCAGCCTCCTGCGGGTCTCTGGAAACACCATATATTTT
CDR3 protein: CASSLLRVSGNTIYF
clone size: .
CDR3 length: 15
V gene: TRBV4-1
D gene: .
J gene: TRBJ1-3

CDR3 DNA: TGTGCCAGCAGCTTAGGACAGGGGACCTATGGCTACACCTTC
CDR3 protein: CASSLGQGTYGYTF
clone size: .
CDR3 length: 14
V gene: TRBV7-2
D gene: TRBD1
J gene: TRBJ1-2

CDR3 DNA: TGCAGCGTTGAAGAAGGCACAGGGGGCAACTATGGCTACACCTTC
CDR3 protein: CSVEEGTGGNYGYTF
clone size: many
CDR3 length: 15
V gene: TRBV29-1
D gene: TRBD1
J gene: TRBJ1-2